Below are 12 T cell receptor beta chains sequenced from a single sample in a study of blood T cell repertoires in COVID-19. Clones were read by immunoSEQ multiplex PCR, and TCRdb kept only the in-frame ones, dropping some. The top ten clones hold approximately 6% of a sample with more than 250,000 clones, approximately 90% of them seen once. Sequencing used PBMCs or T cells enriched from blood (not recorded which). The origin of the receptors is a young woman who had recovered from COVID-19.

The rearrangement uses TRBV10-3 and TRBJ1-1; 7 nucleotides line up with TRBD1. Germline loops: CDR1 ENHRY, CDR2 SYGVKD. The CDR3 is 13 residues long. The trim removed 10 bases at V and 2 bases at J, leaving 7 bases unmatched. CDR3 coding DNA: TGTGCCAACAACAGGGGACCTAACACTGAAGCTTTCTTT. Encoded protein: CANNRGPNTEAFF.

This rearrangement joins TRBV29-1 to TRBJ2-1; a possible D gene is TRBD2 (6 bases). The V end lost 3 bases, the J end lost 4 bases, and 13 bases lay between the germline ends. The V gene's germline CDR1 is SQVTM and CDR2 ANQGSEA. The CDR3 has 14 residues. The CDR3 DNA sequence: TGCAGCGTTGAGGCTAGGGGACTTTACAATGAGCAGTTCTTC. The encoded protein is CSVEARGLYNEQFF.

The chain is built from TRBV10-3 and TRBJ1-5; 8 bases are a match to TRBD1. CDR3 size: 15 residues. CDR1 is ENHRY and CDR2 is SYGVKD in the germline V gene. J was trimmed by 2 bases and V by 10 bases; bases with no gene match: 10. CDR3 amino acids: CATTDRDKGNQPQHF. CDR3 coding DNA: TGTGCCACCACGGACAGGGATAAGGGCAATCAGCCCCAGCATTTT.

V gene TRBV6-1 combines with J gene TRBJ2-1, with 9 bases matching TRBD2. CDR1 and CDR2 (germline): MNHNS, SASEGT. The CDR3 totals 16 residues. V lost 2 bases and J lost 8; bases outside the gene matches: 10. The DNA of the CDR3 is TGTGCCAGCAGTGAAACGCTTGGGGTAGCGGGGGATGAGCAGTTCTTC. Amino acid sequence: CASSETLGVAGDEQFF.

The chain couples TRBV27 to TRBJ2-7, with D tentatively TRBD2 (5 bases). Germline lookup yields CDR1 MNHEY and CDR2 SMNVEV (reference sequence). The CDR3 is 14 amino acids. V gave up 1 base and J gave up 7 bases, with 14 bases separating them. CDR3 residues: CASSLWSVPGEQYF. The CDR3 DNA sequence: TGTGCCAGCAGTTTATGGTCGGTTCCGGGGGAGCAGTACTTC.

This sequence joins TRBV30 and TRBJ2-5; D may be TRBD2 (5 bases). Germline lookup yields CDR1 GTSNPN and CDR2 SVGIG (reference sequence). CDR3 length: 13 amino acids. Trimming pared 4 bases from V and 5 bases from J, leaving 14 bases between. The DNA of the CDR3 is TGTGCCTGGATGTCTGGACCGGGGGAGACCCAGTACTTC. It codes for CAWMSGPGETQYF.

The J gene is TRBJ1-2, the V gene TRBV7-2, with TRBD1 matching 7 bases. Per the germline V gene, CDR1 is SGHTA and CDR2 is FQGNSA. The CDR3 totals 13 residues. The V gene end was trimmed by 7 bases and the J gene end by 2 bases; junction bases not matched to a gene: 4. The CDR3 region has the DNA TGTGCCAGCAACCCGACAGGGAACTATGGCTACACCTTC. As protein: CASNPTGNYGYTF.

The chain combines TRBV5-6 with TRBJ1-4; D ambiguous. CDR1 is SGHDT and CDR2 is YYEEEE in the germline V gene. The CDR3 is made up of 17 amino acids. Trimming left V 4 bases short and J 0 bases short, with 16 bases between. This chain's CDR3 is CASSPPGKAATNEKLFF. The CDR3 DNA reads TGTGCCAGCAGCCCCCCCGGGAAGGCCGCAACTAATGAAAAACTGTTTTTT. Filled out from reference TRBV5-6 and TRBJ1-4, the complete variable domain reads DAGVTQSPTHLIKTRGQQVTLRCSPKSGHDTVSWYQQALGQGPQFIFQYYEEEERQRGNFPDRFSGHQFPNYSSELNVNALLLGDSALYLCASSPPGKAATNEKLFFGSGTQLSVL.

This rearrangement joins TRBV6-1 to TRBJ2-5; TRBD2 is a possible D gene (5 bases). The V end was cut by 2 bases, the J end by 8 bases, with 12 bases between. The CDR3 has 13 amino acids. CDR1 is MNHNS, CDR2 SASEGT, per germline. The CDR3 sequence: CASSESARGTQYF. CDR3 bases: TGTGCCAGCAGTGAATCGGCTCGGGGAACCCAGTACTTC.

The rearrangement links TRBV18 to TRBJ2-3, with 12 bases identical to TRBD2. This CDR3 contains 16 residues. The V segment lost 3 bases and the J segment 3 bases; nucleotides outside the gene matches: 4. Germline values: CDR1 KGHSH, CDR2 LQKENI. CDR3 sequence reads: CASSPTSGGTTDTQYF. The DNA of the CDR3 is TGTGCCAGCTCACCCACTAGCGGGGGGACGACAGATACGCAGTATTTT.

The chain employs TRBV27 and TRBJ1-5, with D perhaps TRBD1 (5 bases). Trimming shortened V by 5 bases and J by 5 bases, and 16 bases separated the two germline ends. CDR1 is MNHEY and CDR2 is SMNVEV in the germline V gene (reference sequence). The CDR3 consists of 15 residues. The CDR3 DNA is TGTGCCAGCAGTCTCTGGGGGGGGGTGGATCAGCCCCAGCATTTT. This gives the protein CASSLWGGVDQPQHF.

The rearrangement uses TRBV19 and TRBJ1-5, with D maybe TRBD1 (6 bases). This CDR3 region has 15 residues. V lost 6 bases to trimming and J lost 4 bases, with 16 bases between them. Germline loops: CDR1 LNHDA, CDR2 SQIVND (reference sequence). The CDR3 reads CASSASRGGNQPQHF. As DNA, the CDR3 is TGTGCCAGTAGCGCTTCCAGGGGAGGGAATCAGCCCCAGCATTTT.